Detailed here is one TCR beta chain. What it recognizes is unknown. The data were obtained in a study of cytomegalovirus exposure and HLA in healthy donors. Whole-study findings and limits: TCR association rates varied by HLA locus in a later analysis, with DRB1 highest and HLA-C lowest. TCR beta chains numbering roughly 150 were designated cytomegalovirus-associated. Follow-up analysis later connected one missense variant in DCLRE1C with trimming of TCR beta V- and J-genes.

The donors comprised healthy bone marrow donors. CDR1 is SEHNR, CDR2 FQNEAQ, per germline (reference sequence). The CDR3 totals 19 residues. Trimming cost V 4 bases and J 2 bases; bases outside gene matches: 11. PCR used 60 Vbeta primers and 13 Jbeta primers. Data came from immunoSEQ multiplex PCR; TCRdb stores just in-frame clones and leaves some out. The data show around 100,000 clones, around 84% seen once. The source of this sequence is a young woman in good health and CMV-seronegative. Material: PBMCs. The chain has TRBV7-9 and TRBJ2-6; 10 bases match TRBD2. Here the CDR3 DNA reads TGTGCCAGCAGCTGGGAGAGGGAAGCGGGAGGGCCTGGGGCCAACGTCCTGACTTTC. It codes for CASSWEREAGGPGANVLTF.